The 23 T cell receptor beta chains in this list originate from one sample, sequenced in a study of CD8 T cells in Susac syndrome. Random hexamers served to reverse transcribe roughly 0.5 to 1 ug RNA. Via MiXCR, TCRdb re-called the immunoSEQ multiplex PCR reads, giving one row per CDR3 protein. The sample carries approximately 110,000 distinct CDR3 sequences, around 94% recorded once. The sequencing input was CD4+ T cells from PBMCs. The receptors originated from a human donor in good health.

The rearrangement uses TRBV7-2 and TRBJ2-1; D is undetermined. Matching the DNA end better, TRBJ2-7 makes the J call doubtful. This CDR3 has 11 residues. Germline CDR1 is SGHTA and CDR2 is FQGNSA. The CDR3 coding sequence is TGTGCCAGCAGCTCGACGTGGGAGCAGTACTTC. It yields the protein CASSSTWEQYF.

The V call is TRBV5-1, the J call TRBJ1-1; a weak D match, TRBD1 (5 bases). CDR1 is SGHRS, CDR2 YFSETQ, per germline. The length of the CDR3 is 14 residues. The V gene lost 4 bases and the J gene lost 3 bases, with 13 bases spanning the gap. The CDR3 region has the DNA TGCGCCAGCAGCCCGCCGGCAGGGTACACTGAAGCTTTCTTT. Translated: CASSPPAGYTEAFF. Looking up the rest from reference TRBV5-1 and TRBJ1-1 gives the full variable domain: KAGVTQTPRYLIKTRGQQVTLSCSPISGHRSVSWYQQTPGQGLQFLFEYFSETQRNKGNFPGRFSGRQFSNSRSEMNVSTLELGDSALYLCASSPPAGYTEAFFGQGTRLTVV.

The chain links TRBV5-1 to TRBJ1-3; D perhaps matches TRBD1 (5 bases). The V and J ends lost 0 bases and 0 bases respectively, with 13 bases between them. CDR1 and CDR2 from the germline V gene are SGHRS and YFSETQ. The CDR3 spans 17 residues. This CDR3 reads CASSLGRQSLSGNTIYF. The DNA for the CDR3 is TGCGCCAGCAGCTTGGGGAGACAGTCCCTCTCTGGAAACACCATATATTTT.

The V call is TRBV18, the J call TRBJ2-3, with D perhaps TRBD2 (7 bases). Germline values: CDR1 KGHSH, CDR2 LQKENI. The V end lost 3 bases, the J end lost 4 bases, and 14 bases lay between the germline ends. The CDR3 has 15 residues. The CDR3 loop reads CASSPSSGQSDTQYF. The CDR3 nucleotides read TGTGCCAGCTCACCTTCTAGCGGACAGTCAGATACGCAGTATTTT.

The chain has TRBV5-1 and TRBJ2-7, with D possibly TRBD2 on 6 matching bases. The V gene's germline CDR1 is SGHRS and CDR2 YFSETQ. Trimming took off 3 bases at V and 1 base at J, with 11 bases between the two ends. The CDR3 runs 14 residues. The CDR3 nucleotides are TGCGCCAGCAGCTCCGGGACTCCTTCCTACGAGCAGTACTTC. Translating it yields CASSSGTPSYEQYF. Full variable domain (remainder filled in from reference TRBV5-1 and TRBJ2-7): KAGVTQTPRYLIKTRGQQVTLSCSPISGHRSVSWYQQTPGQGLQFLFEYFSETQRNKGNFPGRFSGRQFSNSRSEMNVSTLELGDSALYLCASSSGTPSYEQYFGPGTRLTVT.

The chain has TRBV7-2 and TRBJ1-3, with D unclear. The V gene lost 7 bases and the J gene lost 0 bases, with 16 bases spanning the gap. CDR1 is SGHTA, CDR2 FQGNSA, per germline. CDR3 length equals 16 residues. The CDR3 loop reads CASTLTQFSSGNTIYF. The CDR3 DNA reads as TGTGCCAGCACCCTAACCCAGTTCAGCTCTGGAAACACCATATATTTT.

The rearrangement joins TRBV5-1 to TRBJ1-1; a possible D gene is TRBD1 (5 bases). The CDR3 runs 14 residues. V lost 3 bases to trimming and J lost 0 bases, with 9 bases between them. CDR1 and CDR2 (germline): SGHRS, YFSETQ. CDR3 nucleotide sequence: TGCGCCAGCAGCTGGGGACGGCTGAACACTGAAGCTTTCTTT. Translating it yields CASSWGRLNTEAFF.

V and J are TRBV18 and TRBJ2-2; D not resolved. V lost 2 bases and J 3 bases, leaving 4 bases between the germline ends. The CDR3 is made up of 13 amino acids. From germline, CDR1 is KGHSH and CDR2 LQKENI. CDR3 in amino acids: CASSPWDTGELFF. CDR3 nucleotide sequence: TGTGCCAGCTCACCATGGGACACCGGGGAGCTGTTTTTT. The complete variable domain, with remaining parts taken from reference TRBV18 and TRBJ2-2, reads NAGVMQNPRHLVRRRGQEARLRCSPMKGHSHVYWYRQLPEEGLKFMVYLQKENIIDESGMPKERFSAEFPKEGPSILRIQQVVRGDSAAYFCASSPWDTGELFFGEGSRLTVL.

This clonotype appeared once. The chain couples TRBV20-1 to TRBJ1-2, with 8 bases fitting TRBD1. CDR3 size: 12 residues. V lost 4 bases to trimming and J lost 7 bases; unmatched junction nucleotides: 5. From germline, CDR1 is DFQATT and CDR2 SNEGSKA (reference sequence). The chain's CDR3 is CSANDRGPGYTF. DNA for the CDR3: TGCAGTGCTAATGACAGGGGCCCTGGCTACACCTTC.

The J gene is TRBJ1-2, the V gene TRBV29-1; D remains unclear. Trimming cost V 7 bases and J 8 bases, with 14 bases left between them. Per the germline V gene, CDR1 is SQVTM and CDR2 is ANQGSEA. The CDR3 spans 11 residues. The CDR3 sequence: CSGGPEEGYTF. DNA of the CDR3: TGCAGCGGCGGCCCGGAGGAGGGCTACACCTTC.

The V call is TRBV5-1, the J call TRBJ2-2; TRBD2 agrees at 9 bases. This CDR3 region has 17 residues. In germline, CDR1 is SGHRS, CDR2 YFSETQ. V lost 5 bases to trimming and J lost 5 bases; unmatched junction nucleotides: 13. The CDR3 spells CASRLGVAGDVTGELFF. The CDR3 DNA is TGCGCCAGCAGACTCGGGGTAGCGGGAGACGTAACCGGGGAGCTGTTTTTT.

The chain joins TRBV2 to TRBJ1-1; D remains ambiguous. The CDR3 contains 13 residues. Germline V CDR1 and CDR2: SNHLY, FYNNEI. The V end was cut by 10 bases, the J end by 1 base, with 13 bases between. The CDR3 loop is CATSLERNTEAFF. The CDR3 bases are TGTGCCACCTCCCTTGAGCGGAACACTGAAGCTTTCTTT.

The V call is TRBV7-2, the J call TRBJ2-1, with TRBD2 identical over 8 bases. CDR3 length equals 14 residues. The trim removed 3 bases at V and 3 bases at J, leaving 1 base unmatched. Germline lookup yields CDR1 SGHTA and CDR2 FQGNSA. This CDR3 reads CASSFAGGYNEQFF. The CDR3 DNA reads TGTGCCAGCAGCTTTGCGGGGGGCTACAATGAGCAGTTCTTC.

The chain couples TRBV5-6 to TRBJ2-7; 7 bases agree with TRBD2. With 5 bases clipped from V and 2 bases from J, the junction kept 4 bases outside the gene matches. Germline values: CDR1 SGHDT, CDR2 YYEEEE. The CDR3 has 13 amino acids. The DNA of the CDR3 is TGTGCCAGCAGATGGAGCGGGGCCTACGAGCAGTACTTC. Translation gives CASRWSGAYEQYF.

The chain joins TRBV19 to TRBJ1-1, with TRBD1 matching 7 bases. The V gene's germline CDR1 is LNHDA and CDR2 SQIVND (reference sequence). This CDR3 has 15 amino acids. V was clipped by 4 bases and J by 2 bases; unmatched bases: 7. CDR3 nucleotide sequence: TGTGCCAGTAGTAGACCGGGACAGACAAACACTGAAGCTTTCTTT. Residues: CASSRPGQTNTEAFF.

The chain links TRBV12-3 or TRBV12-4 to TRBJ2-7; D is unresolved. The CDR3 contains 14 residues. V dropped 6 bases and J dropped 2 bases, with 14 bases sitting between them. The CDR3 DNA reads TGTGCCAGCAGACCCGGCCTTTGGACCTACGAGCAGTACTTC. Translating gives CASRPGLWTYEQYF.

The rearrangement joins TRBV20-1 to TRBJ2-1, with 7 bases that match TRBD2. CDR1 and CDR2 from the germline V gene are DFQATT and SNEGSKA (reference sequence). The length of the CDR3 is 13 residues. J was trimmed by 7 bases and V by 4 bases; bases with no gene match: 7. The CDR3 coding sequence is TGCAGTGCTAACCTAGCGGCTACAAATGAGCAGTTCTTC. Protein sequence: CSANLAATNEQFF.

This sequence joins TRBV19 and TRBJ2-7; 7 bases match TRBD1. This CDR3 has 15 amino acids. V was pared by 1 base and J by 1 base, with 4 bases of the junction left unmatched. Germline V gives CDR1 LNHDA, CDR2 SQIVND (reference sequence). In DNA form, the CDR3 reads TGTGCCAGTAGTATAGTAGGGACAGCGTCCTACGAGCAGTACTTC. This sequence encodes CASSIVGTASYEQYF.

The V and J genes are TRBV10-3 and TRBJ2-1, with 8 bases matching TRBD2. With 3 bases clipped from V and 8 bases from J, the junction kept 9 bases outside the gene matches. Germline values: CDR1 ENHRY, CDR2 SYGVKD. This CDR3 has 15 residues. The CDR3 DNA reads TGTGCCATCAGTGAACAAGCGGGAGTGTCGGATGAGCAGTTCTTC. Amino acids: CAISEQAGVSDEQFF.

The chain is built from TRBV5-1 and TRBJ2-1, with TRBD1 as a possible D gene (6 bases). Trimming removed 3 bases at V and 6 bases at J, with 7 bases between. This CDR3 comprises 12 residues. The V gene's germline CDR1 is SGHRS and CDR2 YFSETQ. The DNA for the CDR3 is TGCGCCAGCAGCTGGGGGCTCAATGAGCAGTTCTTC. Translating it yields CASSWGLNEQFF.

This clonotype occurred once. V usage is TRBV12-3 or TRBV12-4 and J usage is TRBJ1-5, with no clear D. V dropped 7 bases and J dropped 6 bases, with 16 bases sitting between them. The CDR3 is 14 amino acids. The CDR3 is CASTSWGSSQPQHF. The CDR3 bases are TGTGCCAGCACCTCATGGGGATCGAGTCAGCCCCAGCATTTT.

V usage is TRBV5-1 and J usage is TRBJ2-7, with TRBD2 identical over 11 bases. After removal of 6 bases from V and 0 bases from J, the junction contained 8 bases not matched to a gene. This CDR3 spans 16 amino acids. Germline V gene sequence: CDR1 SGHRS, CDR2 YFSETQ. CDR3 sequence reads: CASKVASGRLSYEQYF. CDR3 sequence (DNA): TGCGCCAGCAAGGTCGCTAGCGGGAGGCTCTCCTACGAGCAGTACTTC.

This chain joins TRBV7-9 and TRBJ1-2; D is unresolved. Trimming cost V 5 bases and J 8 bases, with 12 bases left between them. CDR1 SEHNR and CDR2 FQNEAQ come from the germline V gene (reference sequence). This CDR3 is 12 amino acids long. The CDR3 DNA follows: TGTGCCAGCAGCCCGACCTCTTTCGGCTACACCTTC. Residues: CASSPTSFGYTF.